This T cell receptor beta chain stems from a study of early T cells in non-severe SARS-CoV-2 infection. The overall study: With bulk RNA from unsorted whole blood as input, sequencing yielded unpaired chains.

From germline, CDR1 is SGHTA and CDR2 FQGNSA. The CDR3 loop spans 17 amino acids. The V segment lost 4 bases and the J segment 5 bases; nucleotides outside the gene matches: 16. This clonotype has ten or more counts. TCRdb used MiXCR to reprocess the 5' RACE reads, holding one entry per CDR3 protein. The table includes 25,000 to 30,000 distinct CDR3 sequences, 4% to 5.5% detected once. V gene TRBV7-2 combines with J gene TRBJ2-5; 7 positions match TRBD2. Specimen: whole blood. This receptor was taken from an adult who was a healthcare worker with PCR-confirmed SARS-CoV-2 infection or an uninfected control (not recorded which). The CDR3 loop reads CASSYQSGTLGSETQYF. The CDR3 nucleotides are TGTGCCAGCAGCTACCAGAGCGGGACCCTCGGCTCGGAGACCCAGTACTTC.